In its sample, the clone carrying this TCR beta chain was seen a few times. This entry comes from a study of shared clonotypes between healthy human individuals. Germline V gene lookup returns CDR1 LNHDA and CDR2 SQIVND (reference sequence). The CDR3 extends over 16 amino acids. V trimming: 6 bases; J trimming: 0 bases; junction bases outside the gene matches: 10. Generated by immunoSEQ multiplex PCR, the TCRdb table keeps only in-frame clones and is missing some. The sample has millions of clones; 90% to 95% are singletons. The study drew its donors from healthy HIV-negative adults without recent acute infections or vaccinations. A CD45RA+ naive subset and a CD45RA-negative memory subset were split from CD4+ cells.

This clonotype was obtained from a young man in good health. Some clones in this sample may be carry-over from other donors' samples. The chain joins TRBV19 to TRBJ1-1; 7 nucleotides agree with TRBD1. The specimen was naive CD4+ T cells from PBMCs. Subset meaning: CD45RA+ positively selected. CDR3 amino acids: CASRSGAGGMNTEAFF. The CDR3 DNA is TGTGCCAGTAGGTCAGGGGCAGGGGGAATGAACACTGAAGCTTTCTTT.